Listed below are T cell receptor beta chains from one sample, sequenced in a study of somatic mutations in cytotoxic T cells in rheumatoid arthritis. TCRdb's table, derived via immunoSEQ multiplex PCR, lists solely in-frame clones and lacks some. The sample records about 7,000 clones, roughly 70% being singletons. Input material: CD8+ T cells sorted from blood. These receptors all come from an adult with rheumatoid arthritis. CDR3s include the opening cysteine and the closing phenylalanine or tryptophan. D genes are given only for firm matches. Size is stated for part of the rows, as once, few or many counts, or as a class when the clone is expanded.

- | - | TRBJ1-5 | TRBV27 | TGTGCCAGCAGTTTTGCGGAAAATCAGCCCCAGCATTTT | CASSFAENQPQHF
TRBD1 | - | TRBJ1-3 | TRBV4-1 | TGCGCCAGCAGCGAACCGGGGGACAGGTCGAGCTCTGGAAACACCATATATTTT | CASSEPGDRSSSGNTIYF
- | - | TRBJ2-3 | TRBV4-1 | TGCGCCAGCAGCCAAGCTAACAGGTTGAACACAGATACGCAGTATTTT | CASSQANRLNTDTQYF
TRBD2 | - | TRBJ2-6 | TRBV4-3 | TGCGCCAGCAGCCATCAGACTAGCGGGGGGGCTGGGGCCAACGTCCTGACTTTC | CASSHQTSGGAGANVLTF
- | medium-sized | TRBJ1-4 | TRBV9 | TGTGCCAGCAGCCCCAGCGACAGTTTTAATGAAAAACTGTTTTTT | CASSPSDSFNEKLFF
- | - | TRBJ1-1 | TRBV19 | TGTGCCAGTAGTATAGATCCCTGGACGGGAAACACTGAAGCTTTCTTT | CASSIDPWTGNTEAFF
- | - | TRBJ2-7 | TRBV28 | TGTGCCAGCAGTTACCCTCCCTACGAGCAGTACTTC | CASSYPPYEQYF
- | - | TRBJ2-5 | TRBV7-7 | TGTGCTAGCAGCTTTTACCTCCAAGAGACCCAGTACTTC | CASSFYLQETQYF
- | - | TRBJ2-5 | TRBV18 | TGTGCCAGCTCACCACCTATGCTGAGGGAGACCCAGTACTTC | CASSPPMLRETQYF
- | - | TRBJ2-7 | TRBV19 | TGTGCCAGTAGTACAAACTGGGGTAATCACGAGCAGTACTTC | CASSTNWGNHEQYF
- | - | TRBJ1-1 | TRBV19 | TGTGCCAGTAGTATAGCAAGGGGTGAAGCTTTCTTT | CASSIARGEAFF
- | - | TRBJ2-2 | TRBV6-4 | TGTGCCAGCAGGCCCACGGGGGCCGGGGAGCTGTTTTTT | CASRPTGAGELFF
- | - | TRBJ1-6 | TRBV19 | TGTGCCAGTAGCCCTACTCTCCTAGAGGGAAGCAATTCACCCCTCCACTTT | CASSPTLLEGSNSPLHF
TRBD2 | - | TRBJ2-3 | TRBV5-1 | TGCGCCAGCAGCCGTGGGGATGGCGGGGGGACAGATACGCAGTATTTT | CASSRGDGGGTDTQYF
- | - | TRBJ2-1 | TRBV4-1 | TGCGCCAGCAGCCAGGAGACAGGGGAGGGGTATGAGCAGTTCTTC | CASSQETGEGYEQFF
- | - | TRBJ1-5 | TRBV28 | TGTGCCAGCAGTTTCTTAGGGACCAGGCAGCCCCAGCATTTT | CASSFLGTRQPQHF
- | - | TRBJ2-7 | TRBV1 | TGCACCAGCAGCCCTTCGGAGACAGAGGCCACCTACGAGCAGTACTTC | CTSSPSETEATYEQYF
TRBD1 | - | TRBJ1-1 | TRBV11-2 | TGTGCCAGCAGCGCAAGACAGGGCTACACTGAAGCTTTCTTT | CASSARQGYTEAFF
- | - | TRBJ1-2 | TRBV30 | TGTGCCTGGAGGCAAAGTTGGGCAAACACCTTC | CAWRQSWANTF
- | - | TRBJ2-7 | TRBV7-2 | TGTGCCAGCAGCCACACCTACGAGCAGTACTTC | CASSHTYEQYF
- | - | TRBJ2-7 | TRBV29-1 | TGCAGCGTTGAAGGGGCAACGCAAGAGCAGTACTTC | CSVEGATQEQYF
TRBD1 | - | TRBJ1-2 | TRBV5-5 | TGTGCCAGCAGCCCCGGACAGGGTGTCGCTGGCTACACCTTC | CASSPGQGVAGYTF
- | large | TRBJ2-3 | TRBV19 | TGTGCCAGTAGTATAGTTGGGACGGACACAGATACGCAGTATTTT | CASSIVGTDTDTQYF
- | - | TRBJ2-2 | TRBV4-2 | TGTGCCAGCAGCCAAGATGTGGCTAACGCCGGGGAGCTGTTTTTT | CASSQDVANAGELFF
TRBD1 | - | TRBJ2-6 | TRBV13 | TGTGCCAGCAGGCACAGGGGGGCGGGCTCTGGGGCCAACGTCCTGACTTTC | CASRHRGAGSGANVLTF
TRBD1 | medium-sized | TRBJ2-1 | TRBV7-9 | TGTGCCAGCAGCCCGACAGGGTTGGTGGCGTTCTTC | CASSPTGLVAFF